The 25 T cell receptor beta chains presented below share a single source sample, sequenced in a study of blood T cell repertoires in COVID-19 (TCRdb year 2020). The library came from the immunoSEQ multiplex PCR assay. The clones in this table, taken by TCRdb from immuneACCESS, are in-frame only. Not every clone is retained; where verified, under half of the shortfall comes from an unresolved V gene, and the cause of the rest is unknown. The sample table contains roughly 100,000 clones; only one count was recorded for around nine tenths of them. Jointly, the top ten make up less than 5% of the sample. Sequencing was carried out using peripheral blood. The receptors were sampled from a woman aged 50 to 65 in a cohort sampled during active COVID-19.

V and J are TRBV9 and TRBJ2-3, with D tentatively TRBD1 (6 bases). The V end was cut by 6 bases, the J end by 2 bases, with 7 bases between. The CDR3 has 12 amino acids. Per germline, CDR1 SGDLS and CDR2 YYNGEE. The CDR3 nucleotides are TGTGCCAGCAAGGGGGACACAGATACGCAGTATTTT. Residues: CASKGDTDTQYF.

The V gene is TRBV19, the J gene TRBJ1-5, with D possibly being TRBD1 (5 bases). CDR3 length equals 13 residues. CDR1 LNHDA and CDR2 SQIVND come from the germline V gene (reference sequence). Trimming stripped 2 bases from V and 6 bases from J, with 8 bases between. The chain's CDR3 is CASSIRQSQPQHF. CDR3 nucleotide sequence: TGTGCCAGTAGTATAAGACAGTCTCAGCCCCAGCATTTT.

The V and J genes are TRBV6-2 or TRBV6-3 and TRBJ1-6; 8 positions match TRBD1. V trimming: 0 bases; J trimming: 9 bases; junction bases outside the gene matches: 7. This CDR3 is 16 amino acids long. Germline V gene lookup returns CDR1 MNHEY and CDR2 SVGEGT. In DNA form, the CDR3 reads TGTGCCAGCAGTTACTCCCGGACAGGGCCCGGTTCACCCCTCCACTTT. Amino acids: CASSYSRTGPGSPLHF.

V and J are TRBV29-1 and TRBJ1-2, with D possibly matching TRBD1 (6 bases). The length of the CDR3 is 12 residues. Between the trimmed V and J ends, which lost 4 bases and 5 bases, there was a span of 11 bases. The germline V gene has CDR1 SQVTM and CDR2 ANQGSEA. The CDR3 DNA follows: TGCAGCGTTGTTGCAGGGGATTATGGCTACACCTTC. Amino acid sequence: CSVVAGDYGYTF.

The chain combines TRBV5-8 with TRBJ2-5; 10 nucleotides align to TRBD2. The J call may be wrong; the DNA end is better matched by TRBJ2-7. CDR3 length equals 15 residues. Germline CDR1 and CDR2: SGHTS and YDEGEE. Here the CDR3 reads CASSLGASGSNEQYF. CDR3 coding DNA: TGTGCCAGCAGCTTGGGGGCTAGCGGGAGTAACGAGCAGTACTTC.

The gene calls are TRBV6-5 and TRBJ1-2; TRBD1 might be the D (5 bases). V was cut by 0 bases and J by 4 bases, with 12 bases left in between. Germline-derived CDR1 and CDR2 are MNHEY and SVGAGI. This CDR3 spans 15 amino acids. CDR3 DNA sequence: TGTGCCAGCAGTTACTCCAGGGAAGGGGCCTATGGCTACACCTTC. Translating gives CASSYSREGAYGYTF.

The rearrangement links TRBV4-1 to TRBJ2-5, with 12 nucleotides matching TRBD1. The germline V gene has CDR1 MGHRA and CDR2 YSYEKL. The V gene end was trimmed by 1 base and the J gene end by 5 bases; junction bases not matched to a gene: 5. The CDR3 totals 16 residues. The CDR3 loop is CASSQAGTGGRETQYF. The CDR3 region has the DNA TGCGCCAGCAGCCAAGCCGGGACAGGGGGCCGGGAGACCCAGTACTTC.

This chain uses TRBV14 with TRBJ2-3; D is undetermined. The CDR3 has 14 amino acids. V was cut by 2 bases and J by 6 bases, with 12 bases left in between. Per germline, CDR1 SGHDN and CDR2 FVKESK. CDR3 loop: CASSQYSSWDTQYF. DNA of the CDR3: TGTGCCAGCAGCCAATACTCCTCCTGGGATACGCAGTATTTT.

With respect to this clone: This specimen includes other DNA sequences encoding the same CDR3. The chain is built from TRBV27 and TRBJ2-7; TRBD1 matches at 11 bases. The CDR3 totals 14 residues. CDR1 and CDR2 from the germline V gene are MNHEY and SMNVEV (reference sequence). Trimming at V came to 5 bases and at J to 5 bases, leaving 5 bases not matched to a gene. The CDR3 here is CASSPRDRGNEQYF. The CDR3 DNA reads as TGTGCCAGCAGTCCCCGGGACAGGGGGAACGAGCAGTACTTC.

The genes are TRBV6-5 and TRBJ2-1; D perhaps matches TRBD2 (6 bases). Trimming cost V 8 bases and J 4 bases, with 9 bases left between them. In germline, CDR1 is MNHEY, CDR2 SVGAGI. The CDR3 covers 12 residues. Here the CDR3 reads CASVGGYNEQFF. The CDR3 nucleotides read TGTGCCAGCGTCGGGGGTTACAATGAGCAGTTCTTC.

This clone was seen just once. This chain connects TRBV19 to TRBJ2-7; D not resolved. The V gene's germline CDR1 is LNHDA and CDR2 SQIVND (reference sequence). CDR3 length: 15 residues. The ends were cut back, 4 bases at V and 0 bases at J, with 13 bases in the middle. CDR3 nucleotides: TGTGCCAGTAGTACCTCTAGTAGGAGCTCCTACGAGCAGTACTTC. Its protein is CASSTSSRSSYEQYF.

A word on this clone: Compared with germline, one end of the junction differs, possibly owing to a read error. The gene calls are TRBV19 and TRBJ2-1; TRBD2 aligns across 11 bases. The CDR3 totals 19 residues. Germline V gene sequence: CDR1 LNHDA, CDR2 SQIVND (reference sequence). The CDR3 DNA reads as TGTGCCAGTAGTACTAGCGGGGGGAATCCCAAATACACTTACAATGAACAGTTCTTC. Translating it yields CASSTSGGNPKYTYNEQFF.

The chain employs TRBV5-1 and TRBJ1-1; 9 bases fit TRBD1. The ends lost 4 bases at V and 2 bases at J; junction bases unmatched: 6. The CDR3 totals 15 residues. Germline loops: CDR1 SGHRS, CDR2 YFSETQ. CDR3: CASSLGTGKNTEAFF. The CDR3 nucleotides are TGCGCCAGCAGCCTCGGGACAGGGAAAAACACTGAAGCTTTCTTT.

The rearrangement uses TRBV3-1 (or the pseudogene TRBV3-2) and TRBJ1-4; D gene ambiguous. Between the trimmed V and J ends, which lost 7 bases and 4 bases, there was a span of 10 bases. Germline assignment: CDR1 LGHDT and CDR2 YNNKEL (reference sequence). CDR3 length: 13 residues. The CDR3, as DNA: TGTGCCAGCACCTCCGGAGGTAATGAAAAACTGTTTTTT. This translates into CASTSGGNEKLFF.

The V and J genes are TRBV12-5 and TRBJ1-3; TRBD1 is a possible D gene (6 bases). Per germline, CDR1 LGHNT and CDR2 FRNRAP. Trimming took 1 base from V and 9 from J, leaving 10 bases between them. The CDR3 runs 13 residues. The CDR3 nucleotides are TGTGCTAGTGGTTTGGCAGCGGGGGCCACCATATATTTT. This sequence encodes CASGLAAGATIYF.

A single count supports this clone. The gene calls are TRBV27 and TRBJ1-1; D uncertain. Germline assignment: CDR1 MNHEY and CDR2 SMNVEV (reference sequence). CDR3 length: 15 residues. V shed 5 bases and J shed 4 bases, with 17 bases lying between them. The CDR3 DNA sequence: TGTGCCAGCAGTCCCATTGACACCGGGGTCACTGAAGCTTTCTTT. This encodes CASSPIDTGVTEAFF.

The chain employs TRBV9 and TRBJ2-3; D is undetermined. Germline V lookup: CDR1 SGDLS, CDR2 YYNGEE. Trimming left V 4 bases short and J 4 bases short, with 22 bases between. The CDR3 contains 17 residues. CDR3 protein: CASSPSPGGKAPDTQYF. CDR3 nucleotides: TGTGCCAGCAGCCCCTCCCCCGGCGGCAAGGCCCCAGATACGCAGTATTTT.

The rearrangement links TRBV19 to TRBJ2-5, with TRBD2 matching 11 bases. V dropped 5 bases and J dropped 0; count of bases not matched to a gene: 5. The CDR3 covers 16 residues. Germline CDR1 reads LNHDA; CDR2 reads SQIVND (reference sequence). The CDR3 region is CASSETSGTYQETQYF. The CDR3 coding sequence is TGTGCCAGTAGTGAGACTAGCGGGACGTACCAAGAGACCCAGTACTTC.

This chain links TRBV2 with TRBJ2-1, with 7 bases identical to TRBD2. Germline values: CDR1 SNHLY, CDR2 FYNNEI. The CDR3 totals 13 residues. The V segment lost 8 bases and the J segment 6 bases; nucleotides outside the gene matches: 7. The CDR3 spells CASGWGGANEQFF. The CDR3 DNA is TGTGCCAGCGGGTGGGGGGGTGCCAATGAGCAGTTCTTC. The full variable domain, completed using reference TRBV2 and TRBJ2-1, is EPEVTQTPSHQVTQMGQEVILRCVPISNHLYFYWYRQILGQKVEFLVSFYNNEISEKSEIFDDQFSVERPDGSNFTLKIRSTKLEDSAMYFCASGWGGANEQFFGPGTRLTVL.

V gene TRBV5-1 combines with J gene TRBJ1-4, with 7 bases lining up with TRBD1. V shed 4 bases and J 6 bases; nucleotides not matched to a gene: 18. This CDR3 is 18 amino acids long. CDR1 and CDR2 (germline): SGHRS, YFSETQ. This CDR3 reads CASSPNPTAGGIDEKLFF. Written as DNA, the CDR3 is TGCGCCAGCAGCCCGAACCCAACGGCAGGGGGTATCGATGAAAAACTGTTTTTT.

CDR3 region: CASSESHRQLEAFF. CDR3 DNA sequence: TGTGCCAGCAGTGAATCCCACCGACAGCTCGAAGCTTTCTTT. The chain combines TRBV6-1 with TRBJ1-1, with D maybe TRBD1 (5 bases). Trimming removed 2 bases from V and 8 bases from J, with 15 bases in between. Per the germline V gene, CDR1 is MNHNS and CDR2 is SASEGT. The CDR3 sequence is 14 residues long.

J is TRBJ1-2 and V is TRBV6-5; D ambiguous. Trimming took off 8 bases at V and 2 bases at J, with 12 bases between the two ends. CDR3 length equals 13 residues. Germline V gene data show CDR1 as MNHEY and CDR2 as SVGAGI. CDR3 region: CASQEQTNYGYTF. The CDR3 DNA follows: TGTGCCAGCCAAGAACAAACAAACTATGGCTACACCTTC.

V gene TRBV6-2 or TRBV6-3 combines with J gene TRBJ2-1, with 11 bases fitting TRBD2. Germline CDR1 is MNHEY and CDR2 is SVGEGT. J was trimmed by 7 bases and V by 0 bases; bases with no gene match: 5. The CDR3 extends over 16 amino acids. The CDR3 DNA follows: TGTGCCAGCAGTTACTCACTAGCGGGAGTCAAGAATGAGCAGTTCTTC. Its translation is CASSYSLAGVKNEQFF.

The table lists this clone with a count of one. The chain employs TRBV7-2 and TRBJ2-3; no definite D call. The CDR3 is made up of 16 amino acids. From germline, CDR1 is SGHTA and CDR2 FQGNSA. Trimming stripped 3 bases from V and 2 bases from J, with 15 bases between. CDR3 sequence (DNA): TGTGCCAGCAGCTTGATCCCCACCCGGGTCACAGATACGCAGTATTTT. It encodes CASSLIPTRVTDTQYF.

CDR3 in DNA: TGTGCCAGCAGCCCCAGGGAAGGCTATGGCTACACCTTC. It codes for CASSPREGYGYTF. The chain couples TRBV6-5 to TRBJ1-2, with a tentative D call TRBD1 (5 bases). The V end was cut by 6 bases, the J end by 4 bases, with 12 bases between. Germline V gene sequence: CDR1 MNHEY, CDR2 SVGAGI. CDR3 size: 13 residues.